Presented here are 19 T cell receptor beta chains from one specimen sequenced in a study of T cells in Graves' hyperthyroidism and ophthalmopathy. RNA transcripts served as the template for amplifying TCR beta CDR3 regions. Primed by the HTBI set, a first-round RT-PCR was run on the TCR CDR3. From the multiplex PCR reads, TCRdb called clonotypes with MiXCR, one entry per CDR3 protein. This sample has 490,000 or so distinct CDR3 sequences, with 20% found just once. The sample was blood. Every receptor here comes from a man between 35 and 55 years old with Graves' ophthalmopathy.

This clonotype has more than one count but fewer than ten. The V gene is TRBV7-3, the J gene TRBJ2-1; D might be TRBD2 (6 bases). The V end lost 2 bases, the J end lost 8 bases, and 16 bases lay between the germline ends. This CDR3 is 15 amino acids long. Germline CDR1 and CDR2: SGHTA and FQGTGA. Here the CDR3 reads CASSLGLASVDEQFF. The CDR3 DNA sequence: TGTGCCAGCAGCTTAGGCCTAGCGAGCGTGGATGAGCAGTTCTTC.

This clonotype was counted a few times. The rearrangement joins TRBV28 to TRBJ1-5, with TRBD1 matching over 8 bases. From germline, CDR1 is MDHEN and CDR2 SYDVKM. The ends lost 6 bases at V and 6 bases at J; junction bases unmatched: 13. This CDR3 has 16 amino acids. CDR3 bases: TGTGCCAGCAGCACGGACAGGGAGGGTGTCGGTCAGCCCCAGCATTTT. Translated, it gives CASSTDREGVGQPQHF.

The chain carries TRBV7-8 and TRBJ1-2; a possible D gene is TRBD1 (6 bases). The germline V and J ends were trimmed by 10 bases and 4 bases, with 19 bases remaining between them. The CDR3 is made up of 14 amino acids. CDR1 and CDR2 (germline): SGHVS, FQNEAQ. CDR3 residues: CAIREMGGAYGYTF. CDR3 DNA sequence: TGTGCCATCAGAGAGATGGGGGGCGCCTATGGCTACACCTTC.

In this sample, this clonotype turned up many times. The rearrangement uses TRBV13 and TRBJ1-2; tentative D call: TRBD1 (6 bases). The germline V gene encodes CDR1 PRHDT and CDR2 FYEKMQ (reference sequence). The CDR3 spans 13 residues. Trimming shortened V by 2 bases and J by 8 bases, and 12 bases separated the two germline ends. Here the CDR3 reads CASSLKGQYGYTF. DNA of the CDR3: TGTGCCAGCAGCTTAAAAGGACAGTACGGCTACACCTTC.

CDR3 loop: CASSYPGQGPYGYTF. DNA of the CDR3: TGTGCCAGCAGTTATCCCGGCCAGGGGCCTTATGGCTACACCTTC. J is TRBJ1-2 and V is TRBV6-1, with D possibly TRBD1 on 6 matching bases. The CDR3 is 15 amino acids. Germline V gene sequence: CDR1 MNHNS, CDR2 SASEGT. Trimming pared 5 bases from V and 5 bases from J, leaving 18 bases between.

The rearrangement uses TRBV19 and TRBJ2-1, with 11 bases that match TRBD1. CDR1 is LNHDA and CDR2 is SQIVND in the germline V gene (reference sequence). This CDR3 contains 16 residues. The V and J ends lost 5 bases and 9 bases, in that order; junction bases with no gene match: 12. CDR3 coding DNA: TGTGCCAGTAGTTTCCCGCCGGGACAGGGGGAGGGTGAGCAGTTCTTC. This gives the protein CASSFPPGQGEGEQFF.

The chain employs TRBV6-1 and TRBJ1-5, with 7 nucleotides matching TRBD1. Trimming removed 6 bases from V and 4 bases from J; junction bases left unmatched: 6. The length of the CDR3 is 14 residues. CDR1 and CDR2 from the germline V gene are MNHNS and SASEGT. The CDR3 region has the DNA TGTGCCAGCAGCCTCCCGACAGGGAATCAGCCCCAGCATTTT. Protein sequence: CASSLPTGNQPQHF.

This clonotype was counted at least ten times. V is TRBV9 and J is TRBJ2-5, with D perhaps assigned TRBD1 or TRBD2 (5 bases each). The V end lost 3 bases, the J end lost 1 base, and 13 bases lay between the germline ends. The CDR3 covers 15 residues. Germline values: CDR1 SGDLS, CDR2 YYNGEE. CDR3 DNA sequence: TGTGCCAGCAGCGCCTCCGGGACGACCCAAGAGACCCAGTACTTC. It yields the protein CASSASGTTQETQYF.

This chain joins TRBV12-3 or TRBV12-4 and TRBJ2-3; 10 bases line up with TRBD2. V lost 5 bases to trimming and J lost 2 bases; unmatched junction nucleotides: 7. This CDR3 comprises 16 residues. In nucleotides, the CDR3 is TGTGCCAGCAGTGGGGGACTAGCGAGTACCACAGATACGCAGTATTTT. This codes for CASSGGLASTTDTQYF.

This clonotype was seen many times. The chain is built from TRBV20-1 and TRBJ2-7; D is unclear. Trimming pared 1 base from V and 2 bases from J, leaving 12 bases between. The CDR3 length is 14 residues. Germline CDR1 DFQATT, CDR2 SNEGSKA (reference sequence). The CDR3 nucleotides read TGCAGTGCTAGAGCCCGGCGGCAGACCTACGAGCAGTACTTC. Translation: CSARARRQTYEQYF.

This clonotype was seen a few times. The chain couples TRBV5-5 to TRBJ2-2; D remains ambiguous. CDR1 is SGHKS and CDR2 is YYEKEE in the germline V gene (reference sequence). Trimming removed 0 bases at V and 7 bases at J, with 10 bases between. The CDR3 consists of 14 residues. In DNA, the CDR3 is TGTGCCAGCAGCTTGGTGGGGTCGAACGGGGAGCTGTTTTTT. Translation gives CASSLVGSNGELFF.

This clonotype was recorded a few times. V and J are TRBV5-8 and TRBJ1-4; no firm D call. Germline assignment: CDR1 SGHTS and CDR2 YDEGEE. V was trimmed by 4 bases and J by 8 bases, leaving 18 bases between them. The CDR3 runs to 15 residues. The CDR3, as DNA: TGTGCCAGCAGCGCCTCGAGTGGGCAACGGGAAAAACTGTTTTTT. Its translation is CASSASSGQREKLFF.

The V and J genes are TRBV19 and TRBJ2-3; D call uncertain. Germline values: CDR1 LNHDA, CDR2 SQIVND (reference sequence). CDR3 size: 12 residues. V gave up 3 bases and J gave up 3 bases, with 4 bases separating them. The CDR3 loop reads CASSIGTDTQYF. Written as DNA, the CDR3 is TGTGCCAGTAGTATCGGGACAGATACGCAGTATTTT.

This clonotype was seen a handful of times. CDR3 coding DNA: TGCGCCAGCAGCTTGGTGTTCCGGTCTAGCACAGATACGCAGTATTTT. Its translation: CASSLVFRSSTDTQYF. The J gene is TRBJ2-3, the V gene TRBV5-1, with D hard to call. The germline V gene encodes CDR1 SGHRS and CDR2 YFSETQ. The CDR3 runs to 16 residues. Trimming shortened V by 0 bases and J by 0 bases, and 11 bases separated the two germline ends.

Only a few counts were recorded for this clonotype. The genes are TRBV30 and TRBJ1-1, with a weak D call TRBD1 (5 bases). The V gene's germline CDR1 is GTSNPN and CDR2 SVGIG (reference sequence). Trimming stripped 8 bases from V and 9 bases from J, with 19 bases between. This CDR3 has 12 amino acids. CDR3 in amino acids: CASSMRGRKAFF. The CDR3 DNA reads as TGTGCCAGTAGTATGCGGGGGAGAAAAGCTTTCTTT.

This clonotype was recorded many times. CDR3 region: CASKRRTVSTDTQYF. The DNA of the CDR3 is TGTGCCAGCAAGCGGAGGACAGTCAGCACAGATACGCAGTATTTT. The genes are TRBV2 and TRBJ2-3, with a weak D call TRBD1 (6 bases). The CDR3 covers 15 residues. Deletions cut 7 bases from V and 0 bases from J, with 14 bases between. Germline lookup yields CDR1 SNHLY and CDR2 FYNNEI.

This clonotype occurred a few times. The chain recombines TRBV15 with TRBJ2-3, with TRBD1 matching 9 bases. V lost 4 bases to trimming and J lost 3 bases; unmatched junction nucleotides: 5. Germline V CDR1 and CDR2: LNHNV, YYDKDF (reference sequence). This CDR3 region has 15 residues. The CDR3 bases are TGTGCCACCAGCAAGGGACAGGGATTTACAGATACGCAGTATTTT. Translating it yields CATSKGQGFTDTQYF.

This clonotype was observed many times. The rearrangement joins TRBV12-3 or TRBV12-4 to TRBJ1-2; 8 bases are shared with TRBD1. V lost 3 bases, J lost 6 bases, and 12 bases stayed unmatched. The CDR3 length is 16 residues. The CDR3 reads CASSFRQGAGMNGYTF. CDR3 bases: TGTGCCAGCAGTTTTCGCCAGGGGGCTGGCATGAATGGCTACACCTTC.

J is TRBJ2-7 and V is TRBV20-1; D perhaps matches TRBD1 (5 bases). CDR3 length: 13 amino acids. From germline, CDR1 is DFQATT and CDR2 SNEGSKA (reference sequence). V shed 4 bases and J shed 3 bases, with 13 bases lying between them. The CDR3, as DNA: TGCAGTGCTAATCCTCGGCAGGGCTACGAGCAGTACTTC. It encodes CSANPRQGYEQYF.